The source of this T cell receptor (beta chain) is a study of blood T cells in healthy people across ages. Study-wide findings and caveats: Both higher diversity and more naive CD4+ cells marked long-lived donors when set against aged donors. Older individuals had lower TCR beta diversity per million T cells (the decline was roughly linear).

A word on this clonotype: Its antigen is as yet unknown.

This CDR3 spans 15 amino acids. Germline CDR1 and CDR2: ENHRY and SYGVKD. A second PCR of roughly 6 to 12 cycles used a sample-barcoded 5' primer and a J-beta primer mix. No fewer than 3 million CDR3-containing paired-end reads came from each sample. MiXCR, run by TCRdb on the 5' RACE reads, gives a single entry per CDR3 protein. The top ten hold 6.5% to 10% of the sample, which has about 1,500,000 distinct CDR3 sequences, roughly 40% seen once. The sequencing input was blood. The clonotype comes from a woman aged 18-29 years in good health. V is TRBV10-3 and J is TRBJ2-1; unclear D gene. TRBJ2-7 explains the end of the DNA better; the J call may be wrong. Here the CDR3 DNA reads TGTGCCATCAGTGTATCGTTAAGCTCCTACAATGAGCAGTACTTC. Translating gives CAISVSLSSYNEQYF.